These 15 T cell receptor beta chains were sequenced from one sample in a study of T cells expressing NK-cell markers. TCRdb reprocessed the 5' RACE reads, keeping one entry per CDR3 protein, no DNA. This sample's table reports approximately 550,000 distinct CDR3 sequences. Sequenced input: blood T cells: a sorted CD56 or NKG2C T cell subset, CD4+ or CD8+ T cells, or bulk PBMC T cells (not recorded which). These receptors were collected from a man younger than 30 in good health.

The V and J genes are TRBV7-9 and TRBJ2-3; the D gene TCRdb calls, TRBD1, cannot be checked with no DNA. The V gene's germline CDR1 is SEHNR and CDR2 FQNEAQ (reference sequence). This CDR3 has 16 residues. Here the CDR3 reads CASSHRRDSYTDTQYF.

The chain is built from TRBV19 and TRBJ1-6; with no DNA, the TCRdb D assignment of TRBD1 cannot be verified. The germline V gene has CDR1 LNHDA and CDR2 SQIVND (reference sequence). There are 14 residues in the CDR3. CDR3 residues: CASSMRDRNSPLHF.

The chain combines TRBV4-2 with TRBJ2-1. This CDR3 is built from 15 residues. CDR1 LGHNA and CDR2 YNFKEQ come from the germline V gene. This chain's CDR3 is CASSQDWARSGEQFF.

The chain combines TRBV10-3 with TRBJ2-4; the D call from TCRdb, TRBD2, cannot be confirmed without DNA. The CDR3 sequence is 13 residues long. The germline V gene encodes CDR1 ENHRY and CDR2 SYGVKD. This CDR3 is CAISGGSGDIQYF.

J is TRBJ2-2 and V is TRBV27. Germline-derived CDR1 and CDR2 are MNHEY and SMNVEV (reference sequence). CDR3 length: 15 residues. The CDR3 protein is CASRHFTEPTGELFF.

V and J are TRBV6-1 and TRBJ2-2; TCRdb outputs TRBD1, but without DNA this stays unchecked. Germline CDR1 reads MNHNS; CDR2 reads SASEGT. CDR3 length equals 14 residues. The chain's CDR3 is CASRAGASTGELFF.

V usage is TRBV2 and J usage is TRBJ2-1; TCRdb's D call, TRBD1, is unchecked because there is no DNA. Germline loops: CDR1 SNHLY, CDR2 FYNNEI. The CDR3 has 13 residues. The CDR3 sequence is CASSGDRENEQFF. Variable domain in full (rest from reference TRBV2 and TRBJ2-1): EPEVTQTPSHQVTQMGQEVILRCVPISNHLYFYWYRQILGQKVEFLVSFYNNEISEKSEIFDDQFSVERPDGSNFTLKIRSTKLEDSAMYFCASSGDRENEQFFGPGTRLTVL.

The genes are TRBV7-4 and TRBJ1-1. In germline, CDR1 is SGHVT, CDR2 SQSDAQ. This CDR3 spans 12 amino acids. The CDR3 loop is CASSPPVPEAFF. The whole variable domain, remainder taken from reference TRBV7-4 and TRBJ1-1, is GAGVSQSPRYKVAKRGRDVALRCDSISGHVTLYWYRQTLGQGSEVLTYSQSDAQRDKSGRPSGRFSAERPERSVSTLKIQRTEQGDSAVYLCASSPPVPEAFFGQGTRLTVV.

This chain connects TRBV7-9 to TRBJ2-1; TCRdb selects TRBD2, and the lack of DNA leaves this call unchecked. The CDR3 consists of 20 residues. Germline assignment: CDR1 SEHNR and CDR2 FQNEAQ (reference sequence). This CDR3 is CASSLNPGLAGVGSYNEQFF.

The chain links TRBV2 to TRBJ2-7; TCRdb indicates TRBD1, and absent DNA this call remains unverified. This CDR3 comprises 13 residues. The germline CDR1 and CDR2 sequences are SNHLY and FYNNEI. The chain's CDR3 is CASSEGTAYEQYF.

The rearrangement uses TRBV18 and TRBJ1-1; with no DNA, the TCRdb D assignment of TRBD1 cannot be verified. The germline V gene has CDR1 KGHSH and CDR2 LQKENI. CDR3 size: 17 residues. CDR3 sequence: CASSPPGRGGVDTEAFF. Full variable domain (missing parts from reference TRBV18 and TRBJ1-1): NAGVMQNPRHLVRRRGQEARLRCSPMKGHSHVYWYRQLPEEGLKFMVYLQKENIIDESGMPKERFSAEFPKEGPSILRIQQVVRGDSAAYFCASSPPGRGGVDTEAFFGQGTRLTVV.

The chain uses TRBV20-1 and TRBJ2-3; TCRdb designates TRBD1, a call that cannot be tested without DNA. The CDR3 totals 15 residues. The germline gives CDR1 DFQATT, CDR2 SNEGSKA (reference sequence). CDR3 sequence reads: CSAHPGAHQPDTQYF.

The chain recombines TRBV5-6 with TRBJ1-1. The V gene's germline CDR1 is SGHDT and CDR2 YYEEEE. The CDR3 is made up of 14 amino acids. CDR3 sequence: CASSLVDRRTEAFF.

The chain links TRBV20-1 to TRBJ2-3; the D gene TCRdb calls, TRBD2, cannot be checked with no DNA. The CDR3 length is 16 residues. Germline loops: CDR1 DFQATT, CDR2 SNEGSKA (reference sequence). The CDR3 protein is CSARDLGGTSTDTQYF.

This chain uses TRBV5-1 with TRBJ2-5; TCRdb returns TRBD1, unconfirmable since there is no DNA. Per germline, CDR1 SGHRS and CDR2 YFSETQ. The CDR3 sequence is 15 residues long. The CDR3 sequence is CASSLAEGAEETQYF.